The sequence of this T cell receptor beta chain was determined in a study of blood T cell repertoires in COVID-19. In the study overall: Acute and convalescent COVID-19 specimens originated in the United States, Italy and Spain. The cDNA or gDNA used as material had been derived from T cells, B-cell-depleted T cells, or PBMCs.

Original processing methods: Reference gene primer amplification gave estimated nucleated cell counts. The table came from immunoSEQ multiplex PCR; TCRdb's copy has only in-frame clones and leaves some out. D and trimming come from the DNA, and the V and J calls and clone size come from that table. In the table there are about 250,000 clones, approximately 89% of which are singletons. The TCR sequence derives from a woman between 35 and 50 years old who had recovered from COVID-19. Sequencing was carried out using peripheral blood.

The CDR3 here is CAWSTAAGNTIYF. Here the CDR3 DNA reads TGTGCCTGGAGTACAGCCGCTGGAAACACCATATATTTT. V gene TRBV30 combines with J gene TRBJ1-3; D gene ambiguous. Trimming took off 2 bases at V and 2 bases at J, with 7 bases between the two ends. CDR3 length equals 13 residues. CDR1 and CDR2 (germline): GTSNPN, SVGIG (reference sequence).